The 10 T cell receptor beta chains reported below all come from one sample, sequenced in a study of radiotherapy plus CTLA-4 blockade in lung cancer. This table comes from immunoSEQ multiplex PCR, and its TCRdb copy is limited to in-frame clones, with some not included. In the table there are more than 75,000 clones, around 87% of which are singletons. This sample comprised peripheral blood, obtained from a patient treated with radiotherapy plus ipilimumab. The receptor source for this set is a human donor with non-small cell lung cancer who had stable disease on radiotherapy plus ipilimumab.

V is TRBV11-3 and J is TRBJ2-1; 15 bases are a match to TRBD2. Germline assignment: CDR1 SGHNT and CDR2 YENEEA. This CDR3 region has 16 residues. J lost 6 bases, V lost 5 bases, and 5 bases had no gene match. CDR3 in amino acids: CASSPGLAGGINEQFF. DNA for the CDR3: TGTGCCAGCAGCCCTGGACTAGCGGGAGGGATCAATGAGCAGTTCTTC.

The DNA of the CDR3 is TGTGCCAGTAACACCCTACAGGGTTGGCCGCCCCAGCATTTT. Its protein is CASNTLQGWPPQHF. The gene calls are TRBV19 and TRBJ1-5, with D maybe TRBD1 (6 bases). This CDR3 is 14 amino acids long. CDR1 LNHDA and CDR2 SQIVND come from the germline V gene (reference sequence). The ends were cut back, 7 bases at V and 9 bases at J, with 19 bases in the middle.

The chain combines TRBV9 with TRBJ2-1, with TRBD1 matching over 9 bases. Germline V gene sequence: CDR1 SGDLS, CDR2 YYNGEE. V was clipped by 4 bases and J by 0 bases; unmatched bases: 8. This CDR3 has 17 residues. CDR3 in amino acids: CASSPGQGMSSYNEQFF. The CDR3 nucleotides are TGTGCCAGCAGCCCTGGACAGGGGATGAGCTCCTACAATGAGCAGTTCTTC.

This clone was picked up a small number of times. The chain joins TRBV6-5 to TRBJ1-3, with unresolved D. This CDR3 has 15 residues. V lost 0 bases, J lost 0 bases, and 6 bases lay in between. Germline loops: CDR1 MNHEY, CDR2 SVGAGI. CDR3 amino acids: CASSYSRHSGNTIYF. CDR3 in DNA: TGTGCCAGCAGTTACTCGCGCCACTCTGGAAACACCATATATTTT.

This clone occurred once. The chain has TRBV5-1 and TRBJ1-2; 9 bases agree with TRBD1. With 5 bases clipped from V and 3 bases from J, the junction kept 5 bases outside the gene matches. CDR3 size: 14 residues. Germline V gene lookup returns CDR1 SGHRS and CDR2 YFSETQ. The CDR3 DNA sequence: TGCGCCAGCAGAAGGGACAGGGCGGACTATGGCTACACCTTC. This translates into CASRRDRADYGYTF.

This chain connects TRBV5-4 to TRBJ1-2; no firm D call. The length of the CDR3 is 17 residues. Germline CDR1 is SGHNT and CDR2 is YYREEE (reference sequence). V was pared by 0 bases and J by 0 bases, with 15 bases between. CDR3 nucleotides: TGTGCCAGCAGCTTGGGGGTCGAGAGACGGTCTAACTATGGCTACACCTTC. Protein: CASSLGVERRSNYGYTF.

The CDR3 bases are TGTGCCAGCTCACCAACGCGGGGGTATTCACCCCTCCACTTT. Its protein product is CASSPTRGYSPLHF. This chain joins TRBV18 and TRBJ1-6, with a possible D match to TRBD1 (5 bases). The germline V gene has CDR1 KGHSH and CDR2 LQKENI. Trimming pared 2 bases from V and 8 bases from J, leaving 10 bases between. This CDR3 spans 14 amino acids.

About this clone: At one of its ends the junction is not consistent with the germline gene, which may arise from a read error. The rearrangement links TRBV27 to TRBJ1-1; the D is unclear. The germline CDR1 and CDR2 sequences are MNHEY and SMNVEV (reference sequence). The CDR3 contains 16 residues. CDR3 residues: CASSLKQPGVQIALVF. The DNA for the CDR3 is TGTGCCAGCAGTTTAAAACAGCCCGGTGTCCAAATTGCGCTGGTCTTT.

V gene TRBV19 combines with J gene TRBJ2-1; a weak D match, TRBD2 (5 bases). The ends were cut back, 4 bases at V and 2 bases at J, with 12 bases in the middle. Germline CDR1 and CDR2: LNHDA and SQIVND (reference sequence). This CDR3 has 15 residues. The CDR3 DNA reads TGTGCCAGTAGTAGAGGCGGGCGAGCCTACAATGAGCAGTTCTTC. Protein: CASSRGGRAYNEQFF.

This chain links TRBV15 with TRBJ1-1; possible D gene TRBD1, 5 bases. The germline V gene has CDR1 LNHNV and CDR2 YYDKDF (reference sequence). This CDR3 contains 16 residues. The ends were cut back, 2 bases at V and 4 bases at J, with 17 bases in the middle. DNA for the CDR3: TGTGCCACCAGCAGAAATTCCGGGGGTTTGGCCACTGAAGCTTTCTTT. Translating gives CATSRNSGGLATEAFF. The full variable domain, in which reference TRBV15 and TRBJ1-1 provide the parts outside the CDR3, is DAMVIQNPRYQVTQFGKPVTLSCSQTLNHNVMYWYQQKSSQAPKLLFHYYDKDFNNEADTPDNFQSRRPNTSFCFLDIRSPGLGDTAMYLCATSRNSGGLATEAFFGQGTRLTVV.